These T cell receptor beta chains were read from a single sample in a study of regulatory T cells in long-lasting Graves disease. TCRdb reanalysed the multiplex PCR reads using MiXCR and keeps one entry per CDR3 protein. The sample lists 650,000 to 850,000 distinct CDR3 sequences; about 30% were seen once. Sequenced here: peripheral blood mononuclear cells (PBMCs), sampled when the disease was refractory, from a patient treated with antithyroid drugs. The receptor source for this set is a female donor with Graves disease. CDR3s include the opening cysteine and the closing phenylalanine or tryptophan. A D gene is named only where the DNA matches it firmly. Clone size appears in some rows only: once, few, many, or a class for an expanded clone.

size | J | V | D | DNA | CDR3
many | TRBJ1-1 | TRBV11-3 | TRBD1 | TGTGCCAGCAGCTCGGACAGGGCCACTGAAGCTTTCTTT | CASSSDRATEAFF
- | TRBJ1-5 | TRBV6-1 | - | TGTGCCAGCAGTAGGGCCCCGGGACACAATCAGCCCCAGCATTTT | CASSRAPGHNQPQHF
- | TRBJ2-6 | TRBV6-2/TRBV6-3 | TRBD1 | TGTGCCAGCAGCCTCAGCACCGGGACAGGGGGCTCTGGGGCCAACGTCCTGACTTTC | CASSLSTGTGGSGANVLTF
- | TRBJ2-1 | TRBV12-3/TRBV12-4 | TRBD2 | TGTGCCAGCAGTTCAACTAGCGGGAGTGGGTATGAGCAGTTCTTC | CASSSTSGSGYEQFF
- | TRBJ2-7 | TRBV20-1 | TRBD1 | TGCAGTGCTGCCGACCGGGACAGGGGCCACGAGCAGTACTTC | CSAADRDRGHEQYF
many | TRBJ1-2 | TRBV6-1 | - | TGTGCCAGCAGACCGGGACAACCCTATGGCTACACCTTC | CASRPGQPYGYTF
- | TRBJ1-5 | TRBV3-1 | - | TGTGCCAGCAGCCACCAGAGAAATCAGCCCCAGCATTTT | CASSHQRNQPQHF
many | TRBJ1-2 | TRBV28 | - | TGTGCCAGCAGTTGGTTCAATTTGAGGGCAGGGGAATACTATGGCTACACCTTC | CASSWFNLRAGEYYGYTF
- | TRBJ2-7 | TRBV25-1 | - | TGTGCCAGCAGTGATTCCGGGTACGAGCAGTACTTC | CASSDSGYEQYF
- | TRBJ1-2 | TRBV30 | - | TGTGCCTGGACACAAGAACCCCCCTATGGCTACACCTTC | CAWTQEPPYGYTF
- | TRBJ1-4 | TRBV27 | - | TGTGCCAGCAGTTTATCGTCGGGGAAATGGGTTAATGAAAAACTGTTTTTT | CASSLSSGKWVNEKLFF
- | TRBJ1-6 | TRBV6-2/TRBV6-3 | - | TGTGCCAGCACCACGAAAGATTCACCCCTCCACTTT | CASTTKDSPLHF
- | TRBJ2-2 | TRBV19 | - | TGTGCCAGTAATAACCGGGGCCTACCAAACACCGGGGAGCTGTTTTTT | CASNNRGLPNTGELFF
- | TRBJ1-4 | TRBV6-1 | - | TGTGCCAGCAACAGGGTGGCAACTAATGAAAAACTGTTTTTT | CASNRVATNEKLFF
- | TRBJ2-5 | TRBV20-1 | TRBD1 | TGCAGTGCTACAGACAGGGGGCGACGAGAGACCCAGTACTTC | CSATDRGRRETQYF
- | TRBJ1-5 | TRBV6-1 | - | TGTGCCAGCAGTGAAGGCAGGCTTAAGCCCCAGCATTTT | CASSEGRLKPQHF
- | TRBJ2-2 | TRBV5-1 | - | TGCGCCAGCAGCTGGGGGCTTACTAGAGACACCGGGGAGCTGTTTTTT | CASSWGLTRDTGELFF